Given below is one T cell receptor (beta chain) in context. Its antigen is unidentified. These data come from a study of T-cell reconstitution after alpha-beta-depleted transplantation in children. Whole-study findings and limits: Newly produced T cells mostly provided counts and TCRbeta diversity after one year, as hyperexpanded clones declined.

TCRbeta library construction was performed incorporating unique molecular identifiers. TCRdb itself ran the PCR reads through MiXCR, one entry per CDR3 protein. The table lists about 420,000 distinct CDR3 sequences, about 17% of them singletons, with roughly 29% in the top ten. There are 18 residues in the CDR3. Germline assignment: CDR1 SGHRS and CDR2 YFSETQ. V gave up 0 bases and J gave up 3 bases; unmatched junction bases: 9. This clonotype was obtained from a boy under two years old who had a stem cell transplant for Wiskott-Aldrich syndrome, so the T cells may come from the graft donor. This chain links TRBV5-1 with TRBJ2-1; the match to TRBD2 covers 10 bases. The specimen comprised PBMCs, mostly from graft donor cells, sampled 360 days after TCRalphabeta/CD19-depleted stem cell transplant. CDR3 region: CASSLAELAGAFYNEQFF. Here the CDR3 DNA reads TGCGCCAGCAGCTTGGCGGAGCTAGCGGGGGCTTTCTACAATGAGCAGTTCTTC.